Listed below are T cell receptor beta chains from one sample, sequenced in a study of cytomegalovirus exposure and HLA in healthy donors. Sequencing was performed with immunoSEQ multiplex PCR; in TCRdb, only in-frame clones are kept and a portion is missing. The table lists more than 85,000 clones, approximately 80% of them singletons. The sequencing sample was made of PBMCs. The receptors were sampled from a woman in her 30s in good health and CMV-seronegative. Both conserved end residues are trimmed from each CDR3. D genes are given only for firm matches.

cdr3_aa v_call d_call j_call
ASSLRRGRYEQY TRBV7-8 NA TRBJ2-7
ASSPFRGITGELF TRBV2 NA TRBJ2-2
ASSLQGGIHEQY TRBV27 TRBD1 TRBJ2-7
SVDTGLANTGELF TRBV29-1 TRBD2 TRBJ2-2
AWKSQGGTPGETQY TRBV30 TRBD2 TRBJ2-5
ASSLEIRQSSYNEQF TRBV5-6 NA TRBJ2-1
ATGNTGELF TRBV10-3 NA TRBJ2-2
ASSQELAGANYEQY TRBV4-2 TRBD2 TRBJ2-7
ASSLGTAEDTDTQY TRBV7-7 NA TRBJ2-3
SVAGTFDGYT TRBV29-1 NA TRBJ1-2
ASSLSRAGNTIY TRBV7-2 NA TRBJ1-3
ASSVTSGITNEQF TRBV9 TRBD2 TRBJ2-1
ASSLGFWGQLNTEAF TRBV7-2 TRBD1 TRBJ1-1
ASRRTTGQSYEQY TRBV11-2 TRBD1 TRBJ2-7
TSSQEPGRADTDTQY TRBV1 NA TRBJ2-3
ASSLGDNSYEQY TRBV5-1 NA TRBJ2-7
ASSLYSASGIYEQY TRBV5-6 TRBD2 TRBJ2-7
SSSLGDITSSYEQY TRBV7-9 NA TRBJ2-7
ASSVGAGDTDTQY TRBV5-6 TRBD2 TRBJ2-3
ASSSFYEQY TRBV28 NA NA
ASSLGSGRAYNEQF TRBV11-3 TRBD2 TRBJ2-1
ASSYSLRDEQY TRBV6-5 NA TRBJ2-7
ASSQELPGGYT TRBV4-1 NA TRBJ1-2
ASSSRTRQESYEQY TRBV5-1 NA TRBJ2-7
ASSHLTGIRSTDTQY TRBV4-2 NA TRBJ2-3
ASSVDSGTAGRKTQY TRBV9 TRBD1 TRBJ2-5
ASSSSGSGEQF TRBV5-6 TRBD2 TRBJ2-1
SAIRNEAF TRBV20-1 NA TRBJ1-1
ASSPPTAGVYNEQF TRBV19 TRBD2 TRBJ2-1